This T cell receptor beta chain was found in a study of cytomegalovirus exposure and HLA in healthy donors. CDR3 length equals 12 residues. Trimming cost V 8 bases and J 6 bases, with 17 bases left between them. Germline lookup yields CDR1 SQVTM and CDR2 ANQGSEA. Both 60 Vbeta primers and 13 Jbeta primers went into the PCR. Produced via immunoSEQ multiplex PCR; TCRdb's table is partial and in-frame only. This table holds more than 95,000 clones, about 10% found once. The V and J genes are TRBV29-1 and TRBJ2-7; D not certain. What was sequenced was PBMCs. The sequence derives from a woman aged 18 to 35 in good health and CMV-seropositive. CDR3 coding DNA: TGCAGCCCAGACCCAGGCACCGGCGAGCAGTACTTC. As protein: CSPDPGTGEQYF.